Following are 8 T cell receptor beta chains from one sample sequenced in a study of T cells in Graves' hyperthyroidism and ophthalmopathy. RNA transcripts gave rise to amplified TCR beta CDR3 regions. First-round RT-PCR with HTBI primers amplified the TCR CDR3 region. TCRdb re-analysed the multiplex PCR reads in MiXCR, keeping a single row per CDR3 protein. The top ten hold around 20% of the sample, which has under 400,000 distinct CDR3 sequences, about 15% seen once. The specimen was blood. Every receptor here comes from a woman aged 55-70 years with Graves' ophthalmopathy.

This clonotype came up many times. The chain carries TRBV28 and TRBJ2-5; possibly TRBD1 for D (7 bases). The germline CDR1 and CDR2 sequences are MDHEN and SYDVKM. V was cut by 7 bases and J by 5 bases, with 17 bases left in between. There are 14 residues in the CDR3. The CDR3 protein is CASTRGAGFETQYF. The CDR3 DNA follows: TGTGCCAGCACCAGGGGGGCGGGCTTTGAGACCCAGTACTTC.

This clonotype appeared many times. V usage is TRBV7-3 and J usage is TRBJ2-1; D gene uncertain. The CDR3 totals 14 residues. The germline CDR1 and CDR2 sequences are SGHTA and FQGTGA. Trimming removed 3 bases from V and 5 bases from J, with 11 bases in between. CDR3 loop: CASSFSSADNEQFF. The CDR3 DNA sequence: TGTGCCAGCAGCTTCTCCTCCGCGGACAATGAGCAGTTCTTC. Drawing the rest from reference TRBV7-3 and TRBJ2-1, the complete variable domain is GAGVSQTPSNKVTEKGKYVELRCDPISGHTALYWYRQSLGQGPEFLIYFQGTGAADDSGLPNDRFFAVRPEGSVSTLKIQRTERGDSAVYLCASSFSSADNEQFFGPGTRLTVL.

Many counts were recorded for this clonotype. CDR3 DNA: TGCAGTGCTAGAGGGTCCGGGACTAGCGGGCGCACAGATACGCAGTATTTT. Translation gives CSARGSGTSGRTDTQYF. V gene TRBV20-1 combines with J gene TRBJ2-3; 12 bases agree with TRBD2. Trimming cost V 1 base and J 1 base; bases outside gene matches: 6. CDR3 length equals 17 residues. From germline, CDR1 is DFQATT and CDR2 SNEGSKA (reference sequence).

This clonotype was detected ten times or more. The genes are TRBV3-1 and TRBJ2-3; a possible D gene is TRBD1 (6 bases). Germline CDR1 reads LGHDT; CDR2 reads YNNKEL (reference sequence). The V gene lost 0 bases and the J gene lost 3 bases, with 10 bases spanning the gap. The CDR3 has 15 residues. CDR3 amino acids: CASSQDRRGTDTQYF. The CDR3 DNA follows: TGTGCCAGCAGCCAAGATCGTAGGGGGACAGATACGCAGTATTTT.

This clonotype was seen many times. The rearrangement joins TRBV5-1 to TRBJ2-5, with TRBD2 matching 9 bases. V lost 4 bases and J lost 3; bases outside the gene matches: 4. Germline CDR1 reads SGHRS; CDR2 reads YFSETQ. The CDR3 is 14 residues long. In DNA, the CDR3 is TGCGCCAGCAGCCGTGGGACTAGCAAAGAGACCCAGTACTTC. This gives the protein CASSRGTSKETQYF.

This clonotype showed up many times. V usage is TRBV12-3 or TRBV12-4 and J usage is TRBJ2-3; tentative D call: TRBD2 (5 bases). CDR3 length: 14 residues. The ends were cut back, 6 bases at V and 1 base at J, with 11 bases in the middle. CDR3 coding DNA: TGTGCCAGCAGCTACTGGACTGGCACAGATACGCAGTATTTT. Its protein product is CASSYWTGTDTQYF.

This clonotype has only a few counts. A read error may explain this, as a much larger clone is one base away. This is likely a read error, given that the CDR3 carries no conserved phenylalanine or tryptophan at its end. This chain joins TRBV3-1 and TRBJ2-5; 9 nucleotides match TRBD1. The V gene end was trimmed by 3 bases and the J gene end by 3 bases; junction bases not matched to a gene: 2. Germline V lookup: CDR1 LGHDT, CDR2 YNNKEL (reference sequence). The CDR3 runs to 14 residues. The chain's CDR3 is CASSQGQGEETQYL. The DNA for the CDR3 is TGTGCCAGCAGCCAGGGACAGGGAGAAGAGACCCAGTACCTC.

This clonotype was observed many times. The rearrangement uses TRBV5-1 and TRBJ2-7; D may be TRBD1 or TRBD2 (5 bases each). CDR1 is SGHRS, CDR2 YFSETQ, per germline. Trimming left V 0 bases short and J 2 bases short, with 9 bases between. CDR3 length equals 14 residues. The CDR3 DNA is TGCGCCAGCAGCTTGGAGGGGAGCACCTACGAGCAGTACTTC. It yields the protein CASSLEGSTYEQYF.